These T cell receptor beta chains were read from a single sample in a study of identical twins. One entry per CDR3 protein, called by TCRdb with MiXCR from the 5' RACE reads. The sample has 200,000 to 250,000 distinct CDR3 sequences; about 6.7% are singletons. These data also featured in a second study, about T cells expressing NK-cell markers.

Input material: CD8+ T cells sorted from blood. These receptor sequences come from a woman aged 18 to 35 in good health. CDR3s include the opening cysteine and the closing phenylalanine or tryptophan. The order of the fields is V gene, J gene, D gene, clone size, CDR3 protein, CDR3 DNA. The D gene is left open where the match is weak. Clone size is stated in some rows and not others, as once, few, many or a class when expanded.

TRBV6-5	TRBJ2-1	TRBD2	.	CASSYSGLAGNEQFF	TGTGCCAGCAGTTACTCGGGGCTAGCGGGCAATGAGCAGTTCTTC
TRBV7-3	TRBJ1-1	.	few	CASRPGGVNTEAFF	TGTGCCAGCAGACCAGGAGGGGTGAACACTGAAGCTTTCTTT
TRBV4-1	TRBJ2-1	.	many	CASSPYSYNEQFF	TGCGCCAGCAGTCCATACTCCTACAATGAGCAGTTCTTC
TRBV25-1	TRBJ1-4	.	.	CASSVTKEKLFF	TGTGCCAGCAGTGTGACTAAGGAAAAACTGTTTTTT
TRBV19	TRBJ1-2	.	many	CASSILTFLNYGYTF	TGTGCCAGTAGTATCTTGACATTTCTGAACTATGGCTACACCTTC
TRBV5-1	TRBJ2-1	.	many	CASSFSASYNEQFF	TGCGCCAGCAGCTTTTCAGCGTCCTACAATGAGCAGTTCTTC
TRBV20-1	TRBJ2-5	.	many	CSATSDQETQYF	TGCAGTGCCACGTCGGATCAAGAGACCCAGTACTTC
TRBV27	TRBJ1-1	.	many	CASSQGANTEAFF	TGTGCCAGCAGCCAGGGAGCGAACACTGAAGCTTTCTTT
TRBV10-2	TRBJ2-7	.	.	CASSESEPYEQYF	TGCGCCAGCAGTGAGTCGGAACCCTACGAGCAGTACTTC
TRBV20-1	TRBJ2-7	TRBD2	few	CSARTFGAGGLYEQYF	TGCAGTGCTAGAACCTTTGGAGCGGGGGGGCTCTACGAGCAGTACTTC
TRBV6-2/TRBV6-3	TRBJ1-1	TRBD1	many	CASSRRTGKNTEAFF	TGTGCCAGCAGCCGGAGGACAGGGAAGAACACTGAAGCTTTCTTT
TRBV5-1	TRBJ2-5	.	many	CASSLGGVQETQYF	TGCGCCAGCAGCTTGGGCGGGGTTCAAGAGACCCAGTACTTC
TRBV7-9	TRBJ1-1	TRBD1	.	CASSLYRGPRTEAFF	TGTGCCAGCAGCCTATACAGGGGCCCGAGGACTGAAGCTTTCTTT
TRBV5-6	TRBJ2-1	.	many	CASSLGRGEQFF	TGTGCCAGCAGCTTAGGGCGGGGTGAGCAGTTCTTC
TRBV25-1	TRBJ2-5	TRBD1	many	CASSVRGRETQYF	TGTGCCAGCAGTGTAAGGGGGCGGGAGACCCAGTACTTC
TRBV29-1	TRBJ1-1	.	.	CSAWDAWAFF	TGCAGCGCTTGGGACGCGTGGGCTTTCTTT
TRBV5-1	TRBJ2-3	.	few	CASSFDGGFTDTQYF	TGCGCCAGCAGCTTTGACGGGGGATTCACAGATACGCAGTATTTT
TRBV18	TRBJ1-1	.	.	CASSPPQGNTEAFF	TGTGCCAGCTCACCTCCACAGGGGAACACTGAAGCTTTCTTT
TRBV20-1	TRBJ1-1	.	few	CSAGRENTEAFF	TGCAGTGCCGGGAGGGAGAACACTGAAGCTTTCTTT
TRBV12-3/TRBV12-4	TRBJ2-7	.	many	CASSFSLGLYEQYF	TGTGCCAGCAGTTTTAGCTTAGGTCTCTACGAGCAGTACTTC
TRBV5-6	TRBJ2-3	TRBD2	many	CASILGLAPYTDTQYF	TGTGCCAGCATCCTCGGACTAGCGCCTTACACAGATACGCAGTATTTT
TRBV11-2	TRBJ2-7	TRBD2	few	CASSFSGSFYEQYF	TGTGCCAGCAGCTTTAGCGGGAGTTTCTACGAGCAGTACTTC
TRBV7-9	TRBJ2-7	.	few	CASSRDGSYEQYF	TGTGCCAGCAGCAGGGACGGGTCCTACGAGCAGTACTTC
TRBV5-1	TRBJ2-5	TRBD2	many	CASSLYVLAGAEDRKETQYF	TGCGCCAGCAGCTTGTATGTCCTAGCGGGGGCGGAGGATCGAAAAGAGACCCAGTACTTC
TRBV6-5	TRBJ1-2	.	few	CASSSSGAASYGYTF	TGTGCCAGCAGTTCCTCCGGGGCGGCGAGCTACGGCTACACCTTC
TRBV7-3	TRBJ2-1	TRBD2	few	CASSSGIGGSKNEQFF	TGTGCCAGCAGCTCGGGCATCGGGGGGTCAAAAAATGAGCAGTTCTTC
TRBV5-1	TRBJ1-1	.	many	CASSFDSPPAFFTEAFF	TGCGCCAGCAGCTTTGACAGCCCGCCCGCGTTTTTCACTGAAGCTTTCTTT
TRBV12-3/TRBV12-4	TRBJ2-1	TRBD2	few	CASSFTSGSFDEQFF	TGTGCCAGCAGTTTCACCAGCGGGAGTTTCGATGAGCAGTTCTTC
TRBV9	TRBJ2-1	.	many	CASSRGAEQFF	TGTGCCAGCAGCCGGGGGGCTGAGCAGTTCTTC
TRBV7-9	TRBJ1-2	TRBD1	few	CASFEGARYGYTF	TGTGCCAGCTTCGAGGGGGCGAGGTATGGCTACACCTTC
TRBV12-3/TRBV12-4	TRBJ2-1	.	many	CASTTPLAYEQFF	TGTGCCAGCACTACACCCCTAGCTTATGAGCAGTTCTTC